The rows below give T cell receptor beta chains drawn from one sample of a study of shared clonotypes between healthy human individuals. Clones were read by immunoSEQ multiplex PCR, and TCRdb kept only the in-frame ones, dropping some. The sample carries approximately 530,000 clones, about 96% recorded once. The sample taken for sequencing was naive CD4+ T cells sorted from blood. These receptors all stem from a woman in her 30s in good health. Each CDR3 is given with its conserved first and last residue. Each record gives: J gene, D gene, V gene, clone size, CDR3 protein, CDR3 DNA. The D gene is left open where the match is weak. Size values are once, few and many counts, or a class for expanded clones, and some rows have none.

TRBJ2-2,TRBD1,TRBV6-5,.,CASSEDRSTGELFF,TGTGCCAGCAGTGAGGACAGGAGCACCGGGGAGCTGTTTTTT
TRBJ2-2,.,TRBV9,once,CASSVGGRGSHTGELFF,TGTGCCAGCAGCGTAGGAGGTCGTGGGAGCCACACCGGGGAGCTGTTTTTT
TRBJ2-3,TRBD2,TRBV19,.,CASSELAGGTDTQYF,TGTGCCAGTAGTGAACTAGCGGGAGGCACAGATACGCAGTATTTT
TRBJ1-4,.,TRBV4-1,.,CASSQGRGGGPLEKLFF,TGCGCCAGCAGCCAAGGCCGGGGGGGAGGGCCGCTTGAAAAACTGTTTTTT
TRBJ1-2,.,TRBV6-5,.,CASSSTINREGYTF,TGTGCCAGCAGTTCCACAATCAACAGGGAAGGCTACACCTTC
TRBJ2-1,.,TRBV7-9,.,CASSLPPLVPYNEQFF,TGTGCCAGCAGCTTACCCCCCCTAGTACCCTACAATGAGCAGTTCTTC
TRBJ1-5,.,TRBV28,.,CASSSTGTQPQHF,TGTGCCAGCAGTTCGACTGGGACTCAGCCCCAGCATTTT
TRBJ1-1,TRBD1,TRBV6-5,.,CASSQLQGAHTEAFF,TGTGCCAGCAGTCAGTTACAGGGGGCTCACACTGAAGCTTTCTTT
TRBJ1-1,.,TRBV19,.,CASNDRQLNTEAFF,TGTGCCAGTAATGATCGACAGTTGAACACTGAAGCTTTCTTT
TRBJ2-7,.,TRBV18,.,CASSPTPLTYEQYF,TGTGCCAGCTCACCAACCCCATTGACCTACGAGCAGTACTTC
TRBJ2-7,TRBD2,TRBV5-1,.,CASSSRPIASGGYEQYF,TGCGCCAGCAGCTCCCGCCCGATCGCGAGCGGGGGGTACGAGCAGTACTTC
TRBJ2-1,.,TRBV7-9,.,CASSLVGSYNEQFF,TGTGCCAGCAGCTTAGTGGGGAGCTACAATGAGCAGTTCTTC
TRBJ2-7,TRBD2,TRBV5-1,.,CASSLLERGGSAEQYF,TGCGCCAGCAGCCTCCTCGAACGGGGCGGGAGTGCCGAGCAGTACTTC
TRBJ1-2,TRBD1,TRBV28,once,CASSSTGSEKDGYTF,TGTGCCAGCAGTTCGACAGGGTCAGAGAAGGATGGCTACACCTTC